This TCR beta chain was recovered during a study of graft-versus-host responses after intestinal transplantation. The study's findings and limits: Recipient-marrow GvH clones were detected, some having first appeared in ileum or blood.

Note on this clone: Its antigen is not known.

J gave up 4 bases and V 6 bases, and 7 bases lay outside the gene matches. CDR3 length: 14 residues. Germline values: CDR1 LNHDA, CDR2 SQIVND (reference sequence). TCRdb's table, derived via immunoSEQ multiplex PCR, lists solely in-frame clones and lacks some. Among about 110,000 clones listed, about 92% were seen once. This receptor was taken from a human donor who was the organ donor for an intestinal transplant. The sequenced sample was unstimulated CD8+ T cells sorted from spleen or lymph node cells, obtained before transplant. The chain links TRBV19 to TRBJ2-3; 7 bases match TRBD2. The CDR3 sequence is CASRRRDYADTQYF. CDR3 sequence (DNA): TGTGCCAGTAGAAGAAGGGACTACGCAGATACGCAGTATTTT.